This TCR beta chain was recovered during a study of CD8 T cells in ankylosing spondylitis. V lost 6 bases and J lost 0; bases outside the gene matches: 3. This CDR3 contains 14 residues. The study, taken as a whole, reports: Characteristic, it appeared, of ankylosing spondylitis blood was a TCR beta motif of eight or nine highly homologous variants.

TCRdb ran MiXCR on the 5' RACE reads and lists one entry per CDR3 protein. The sample lists 200,000 to 250,000 distinct CDR3 sequences, roughly 25% occurring once. Concerning this clonotype itself: No antigen is known for it.

The source material was blood, either unsorted or a sorted T cell fraction (not recorded which). This chain links TRBV12-3 or TRBV12-4 with TRBJ2-7, with 9 nucleotides matching TRBD2. The TCR comes from a male donor with ankylosing spondylitis or in good health (not recorded which). The CDR3 loop is CASRYSGSSYEQYF. The CDR3, as DNA: TGTGCCAGCAGATATAGCGGGAGCTCCTACGAGCAGTACTTC.